Below, 21 T cell receptor beta chains from the same sample are listed, as sequenced in a study of blood T cell repertoires in COVID-19. Repertoires were generated with immunoSEQ multiplex PCR, while TCRdb's copy carries only in-frame clones and drops some. The data contain hundreds of thousands of clones, roughly 80% of them singletons. Sequencing was carried out using peripheral blood. The receptors originated from a woman older than 75 with acute or convalescent COVID-19.

The V gene is TRBV5-4, the J gene TRBJ2-3, with 9 bases that match TRBD1. Germline V lookup: CDR1 SGHNT, CDR2 YYREEE (reference sequence). The length of the CDR3 is 17 residues. The trim removed 3 bases at V and 6 bases at J, leaving 14 bases unmatched. The CDR3 sequence: CASSSEPGTGFTDTQYF. The CDR3 nucleotides read TGTGCCAGCAGCTCGGAACCCGGGACAGGGTTTACCGATACGCAGTATTTT. Full variable domain (outside the CDR3, taken from reference TRBV5-4 and TRBJ2-3): ETGVTQSPTHLIKTRGQQVTLRCSSQSGHNTVSWYQQALGQGPQFIFQYYREEENGRGNFPPRFSGLQFPNYSSELNVNALELDDSALYLCASSSEPGTGFTDTQYFGPGTRLTVL.

The genes are TRBV30 and TRBJ1-1; possible D gene TRBD1, 5 bases. V was shortened by 4 bases and J by 3 bases, with 15 bases between the two germline ends. There are 14 residues in the CDR3. CDR1 is GTSNPN, CDR2 SVGIG, per germline (reference sequence). The CDR3 coding sequence is TGTGCCTGGACCCTGGGCGACAGTTACACTGAAGCTTTCTTT. Protein sequence: CAWTLGDSYTEAFF.

The chain is built from TRBV6-2 or TRBV6-3 and TRBJ2-5, with TRBD2 identical over 14 bases. The V gene end was trimmed by 5 bases and the J gene end by 4 bases; junction bases not matched to a gene: 6. This CDR3 has 16 residues. CDR1 is MNHEY, CDR2 SVGEGT, per germline. CDR3 residues: CASSTPGLAGAETQYF. CDR3 nucleotide sequence: TGTGCCAGCAGTACACCGGGACTAGCGGGGGCAGAGACCCAGTACTTC.

The chain carries TRBV28 and TRBJ2-7; perhaps TRBD2 as D (6 bases). The V end was cut by 4 bases, the J end by 3 bases, with 7 bases between. The CDR3 totals 12 residues. The germline CDR1 and CDR2 sequences are MDHEN and SYDVKM. CDR3 sequence (DNA): TGTGCCAGCAGTTCGGGGGACTACGAGCAGTACTTC. This translates into CASSSGDYEQYF.

This clone was seen more than once but under ten times. The chain is built from TRBV7-2 and TRBJ1-2; 9 nucleotides match TRBD1. V trimming: 5 bases; J trimming: 4 bases; junction bases outside the gene matches: 8. CDR1 and CDR2 (germline): SGHTA, FQGNSA. The CDR3 is 15 residues long. The CDR3 loop reads CASSERQGEGYGYTF. The CDR3 nucleotides read TGTGCCAGCAGCGAACGACAGGGGGAAGGCTATGGCTACACCTTC. Looking up the rest from reference TRBV7-2 and TRBJ1-2 gives the full variable domain: GAGVSQSPSNKVTEKGKDVELRCDPISGHTALYWYRQSLGQGLEFLIYFQGNSAPDKSGLPSDRFSAERTGGSVSTLTIQRTQQEDSAVYLCASSERQGEGYGYTFGSGTRLTVV.

CDR3 coding DNA: TGTGCCAGTAGTCCCAGATGGGGACAGGGAGGCCATCAGCCCCAGCATTTT. Translating gives CASSPRWGQGGHQPQHF. The gene calls are TRBV19 and TRBJ1-5; 9 nucleotides line up with TRBD1. The CDR3 has 17 residues. Trimming at V came to 5 bases and at J to 5 bases, leaving 13 bases not matched to a gene. The germline gives CDR1 LNHDA, CDR2 SQIVND (reference sequence). Full variable domain (outside the CDR3, taken from reference TRBV19 and TRBJ1-5): DGGITQSPKYLFRKEGQNVTLSCEQNLNHDAMYWYRQDPGQGLRLIYYSQIVNDFQKGDIAEGYSVSREKKESFPLTVTSAQKNPTAFYLCASSPRWGQGGHQPQHFGDGTRLSIL.

J is TRBJ1-5 and V is TRBV24-1; D remains unclear. Germline loops: CDR1 KGHDR, CDR2 SFDVKD. The V gene lost 5 bases and the J gene lost 6 bases, with 13 bases spanning the gap. There are 14 residues in the CDR3. CDR3 DNA sequence: TGTGCCACCAGTGCTCCCGCTTCGGGTCAGCCCCAGCATTTT. Protein sequence: CATSAPASGQPQHF.

This rearrangement joins TRBV23-1 to TRBJ2-7, with D possibly TRBD1 on 5 matching bases. TRBV23-1 is marked as an open reading frame, function uncertain. The V end lost 0 bases, the J end lost 0 bases, and 21 bases lay between the germline ends. The length of the CDR3 is 19 residues. The CDR3: CASSQSEPLTAQSSYEQYF. The DNA of the CDR3 is TGCGCCAGCAGTCAATCCGAACCCTTGACAGCGCAAAGCTCCTACGAGCAGTACTTC.

In its sample, this clone was seen once. J is TRBJ1-3 and V is TRBV7-2; tentative D call: TRBD1 (5 bases). This CDR3 comprises 16 residues. Trimming took 2 bases from V and 0 from J, leaving 11 bases between them. CDR1 and CDR2 from the germline V gene are SGHTA and FQGNSA. CDR3 residues: CASSLQGRSSGNTIYF. CDR3 sequence (DNA): TGTGCCAGCAGCTTACAGGGTAGGAGCTCTGGAAACACCATATATTTT.

This clone turned up a few times. This rearrangement joins TRBV28 to TRBJ1-1; TRBD1 aligns across 9 bases. The CDR3 loop spans 14 amino acids. CDR1 is MDHEN and CDR2 is SYDVKM in the germline V gene. Trimming at V came to 7 bases and at J to 1 base, leaving 4 bases not matched to a gene. This CDR3 reads CASILQGANTEAFF. CDR3 nucleotides: TGTGCCAGCATCCTACAGGGGGCGAACACTGAAGCTTTCTTT.

This chain joins TRBV3-1 (or the pseudogene TRBV3-2) and TRBJ1-1; D ambiguous. Trimming took 4 bases from V and 1 from J, leaving 7 bases between them. CDR1 LGHDT and CDR2 YNNKEL come from the germline V gene (reference sequence). This CDR3 region has 13 residues. The CDR3 loop is CASSPAANTEAFF. In nucleotides, the CDR3 is TGTGCCAGCAGCCCGGCGGCGAACACTGAAGCTTTCTTT.

The chain employs TRBV15 and TRBJ2-1; D ambiguous. CDR3 size: 15 residues. Germline-derived CDR1 and CDR2 are LNHNV and YYDKDF (reference sequence). V shed 0 bases and J shed 2 bases, with 8 bases lying between them. CDR3 bases: TGTGCCACCAGCAGAGATATTGACACCTACAATGAGCAGTTCTTC. This translates into CATSRDIDTYNEQFF.

This clone was counted between two and nine times. Because the CDR3's place on the DNA is in doubt, the DNA is left out and the CDR3 is given as listed by TCRdb. This rearrangement joins TRBV12-1 to TRBJ2-7; the table gives TRBD1 as D, unverified against the DNA. TRBV12-1 is described as a pseudogene. The CDR3 length is 14 residues, termini included. The CDR3 loop is CASSFGQGAGEQYF.

This rearrangement joins TRBV30 to TRBJ1-4; possibly TRBD1 for D (5 bases). Looked up from germline, CDR1 is GTSNPN and CDR2 is SVGIG (reference sequence). V lost 1 base and J lost 6, with 6 bases in between. The CDR3 has 12 residues. The CDR3 region has the DNA TGTGCCTGGAGTGGGGGGGATGAAAAACTGTTTTTT. It yields the protein CAWSGGDEKLFF.

This clone was recorded once. The V and J genes are TRBV18 and TRBJ2-1; TRBD2 matches 7 bases. This CDR3 region has 12 residues. The junction had 2 bases not matched to a gene; V was cut back by 2 bases and J by 10 bases. Germline CDR1 reads KGHSH; CDR2 reads LQKENI. Here the CDR3 DNA reads TGTGCCAGCTCACCAAAACTAGCGGAGCAGTTCTTC. This encodes CASSPKLAEQFF.

The chain uses TRBV7-2 and TRBJ2-7; 7 nucleotides line up with TRBD1. J gave up 0 bases and V 6 bases, and 5 bases lay outside the gene matches. This CDR3 comprises 14 residues. The germline V gene has CDR1 SGHTA and CDR2 FQGNSA. As DNA, the CDR3 is TGTGCCAGCAGGGGACAGCCTAGCTCCTACGAGCAGTACTTC. Translating gives CASRGQPSSYEQYF.

On this clone itself: The identical CDR3 is also encoded by other nucleotide sequences in the sample. V usage is TRBV12-3 or TRBV12-4 and J usage is TRBJ2-5; 8 bases are a match to TRBD2. Trimming took 11 bases from V and 5 from J; bases not matched to a gene: 10. CDR3 length equals 13 residues. This CDR3 is CASSSLAGETQYF. CDR3 coding DNA: TGTGCCTCCTCCAGCCTAGCGGGCGAGACCCAGTACTTC.

The rearrangement uses TRBV4-2 and TRBJ2-7, with 7 bases that match TRBD2. CDR1 LGHNA and CDR2 YNFKEQ come from the germline V gene. The CDR3 loop spans 15 amino acids. V shed 0 bases and J 2 bases; nucleotides not matched to a gene: 4. The CDR3 protein is CASSQDTRGAYEQYF. The DNA of the CDR3 is TGTGCCAGCAGCCAAGATACCCGGGGGGCCTACGAGCAGTACTTC.

Only one count was recorded for this clone. The J gene is TRBJ2-7, the V gene TRBV29-1; 10 bases are shared with TRBD1. This CDR3 comprises 14 residues. V was clipped by 4 bases and J by 3 bases; unmatched bases: 6. The germline CDR1 and CDR2 sequences are SQVTM and ANQGSEA. The CDR3 DNA is TGCAGCGTTGTAGGACAGGGGGGGATCTACGAGCAGTACTTC. Protein product: CSVVGQGGIYEQYF.

The rearrangement uses TRBV7-2 and TRBJ2-2, with unresolved D. Germline-derived CDR1 and CDR2 are SGHTA and FQGNSA. V was cut by 0 bases and J by 4 bases, with 12 bases left in between. This CDR3 spans 16 amino acids. The CDR3 sequence is CASSLAQTAVTGELFF. The DNA for the CDR3 is TGTGCCAGCAGCTTAGCCCAAACAGCTGTCACCGGGGAGCTGTTTTTT.

V gene TRBV18 combines with J gene TRBJ2-1; tentatively, D is TRBD2 (5 bases). The V end was cut by 0 bases, the J end by 0 bases, with 9 bases between. Germline assignment: CDR1 KGHSH and CDR2 LQKENI. This CDR3 has 16 amino acids. The CDR3 sequence is CASSPPIAHSYNEQFF. As DNA, the CDR3 is TGTGCCAGCTCACCACCGATAGCGCACTCCTACAATGAGCAGTTCTTC.